This TCR beta chain comes out of a study of T-cell memory formation after mild COVID-19. As for the study in general: Clusters of TCRs were largely donor specific.

Findings of the study overall: CD4+ contracting clones were found mainly in CM and EM, and CD8+ ones in EMRA. SARS-CoV-2 specificity of second-wave clones peaking day 37 was unconfirmed.

In its sample, this clonotype was seen a few times. Its specificity is unknown. V shed 2 bases and J 6 bases; nucleotides not matched to a gene: 3. The CDR3 sequence is 14 residues long. Germline lookup yields CDR1 SGHVS and CDR2 FQNEAQ. Libraries for TCRalpha and TCRbeta carried sample barcodes and unique molecular identifiers via 5'RACE. TCRdb recomputed calls from the 5' RACE reads with MiXCR, one row per CDR3 protein. The sample gives about 440,000 distinct CDR3 sequences, 20% of which show up once; roughly 8.4% is in the top ten. The specimen was PBMCs or a T cell subset sorted from them (not recorded which). The source of this sequence is an adult woman who had mild COVID-19 (a few samples of this study predate the infection). Cell type and time point are not known. V gene TRBV7-8 combines with J gene TRBJ2-3, with 9 bases lining up with TRBD2. The CDR3 here is CASSLSSGTDTQYF. CDR3 nucleotides: TGTGCCAGCAGCTTATCTAGCGGGACGGATACGCAGTATTTT.